Below, one T cell receptor beta chain is given with its context. This sample is part of a study of T cells in localized non-small cell lung cancer. Clones were sequenced by immunoSEQ multiplex PCR, and TCRdb holds only the in-frame ones, with some missing. There are about 3,000 clones in the sample; 29% occur only once, and roughly 9.1% lies in the top ten. Germline V lookup: CDR1 SGDLS, CDR2 YYNGEE. The CDR3 has 15 residues. The ends lost 3 bases at V and 0 bases at J; junction bases unmatched: 6. This TCR was sampled from a man aged 35-75 years with stage I lung adenocarcinoma. The V gene is TRBV9, the J gene TRBJ2-7; 7 nucleotides line up with TRBD2. The sample was lung tumor tissue, taken before any cancer treatment. The CDR3, as DNA: TGTGCCAGCAGCGCCGGACTAGGCCTCTCCTACGAGCAGTACTTC. It translates to CASSAGLGLSYEQYF. Full variable domain (remainder filled in from reference TRBV9 and TRBJ2-7): DSGVTQTPKHLITATGQRVTLRCSPRSGDLSVYWYQQSLDQGLQFLIQYYNGEERAKGNILERFSAQQFPDLHSELNLSSLELGDSALYFCASSAGLGLSYEQYFGPGTRLTVT.